This T cell receptor (beta chain) is drawn from a study of T cell responses to AZD1222 COVID-19 vaccine. Study-wide results and limits: At 160-218 and 743-854, vaccine-associated CD4 TCRs were dominant, and they spanned spike.

The table came from immunoSEQ multiplex PCR; TCRdb's copy has only in-frame clones and leaves some out. The sample lists 90,000 to 120,000 clones; 70% to 90% were seen once. Second-dose timings of about 4 or about 12 weeks were pooled. The CDR3 spans 12 residues. The germline V gene encodes CDR1 SQVTM and CDR2 ANQGSEA. In regard to this clone: Its antigen is as yet unknown.

This receptor was identified in an adult who received the AZD1222 COVID-19 vaccine. The V call is TRBV29-1, the J call TRBJ1-1, with D unresolved. The material was peripheral blood, obtained 28 days after the second AZD1222 dose. CDR3 DNA sequence: TGCACCGCCGGATCGGGGAACACTGAAGCTTTCTTT. Its protein is CTAGSGNTEAFF.